What follows is one T cell receptor beta chain and its context. This entry comes from a study of low-dose radiotherapy and immunotherapy resistance in tumors. First-strand cDNA relied on TRAV- and TRBV-specific primers spanning alpha and beta chains. Both a constant-region primer and a V-primer adapter served to amplify TCRs across roughly 20 PCR cycles. Using its own MiXCR run on the reads, TCRdb lists one record per CDR3 protein. Found here are around 8,200 distinct CDR3 sequences, about 61% of them singletons; the top ten hold roughly 8.7%. CDR3 length: 13 residues. CDR1 and CDR2 (germline): MDHEN, SYDVKM. Trimming cost V 4 bases and J 1 base, with 4 bases left between them.

The gene calls are TRBV28 and TRBJ2-2; unclear D gene. The sequence was collected from a human donor with advanced metastatic prostate, ovarian, gallbladder or colorectal cancer (not recorded which). This table probably holds off-target reads from a library built for another chain. CDR3 bases: TGTGCCAGCAGTTCAGGGAACACCGGGGAGCTGTTTTTT. The encoded protein is CASSSGNTGELFF.